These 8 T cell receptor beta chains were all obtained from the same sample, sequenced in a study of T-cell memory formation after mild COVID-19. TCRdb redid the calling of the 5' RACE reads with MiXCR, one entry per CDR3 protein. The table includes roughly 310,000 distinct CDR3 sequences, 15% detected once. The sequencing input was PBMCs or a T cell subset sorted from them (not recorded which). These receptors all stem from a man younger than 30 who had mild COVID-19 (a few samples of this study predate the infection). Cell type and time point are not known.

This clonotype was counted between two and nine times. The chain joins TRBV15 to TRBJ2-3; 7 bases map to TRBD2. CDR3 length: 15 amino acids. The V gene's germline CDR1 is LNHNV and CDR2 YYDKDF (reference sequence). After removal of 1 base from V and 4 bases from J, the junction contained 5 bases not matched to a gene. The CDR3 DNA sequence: TGTGCCACCAGCAGAGGGGGAGGGCACGCAGATACGCAGTATTTT. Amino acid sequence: CATSRGGGHADTQYF.

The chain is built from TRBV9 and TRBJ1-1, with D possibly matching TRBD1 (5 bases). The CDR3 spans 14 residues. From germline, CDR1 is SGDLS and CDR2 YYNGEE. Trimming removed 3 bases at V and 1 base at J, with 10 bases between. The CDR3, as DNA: TGTGCCAGCAGCGAGGGACTTAGGAACACTGAAGCTTTCTTT. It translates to CASSEGLRNTEAFF.

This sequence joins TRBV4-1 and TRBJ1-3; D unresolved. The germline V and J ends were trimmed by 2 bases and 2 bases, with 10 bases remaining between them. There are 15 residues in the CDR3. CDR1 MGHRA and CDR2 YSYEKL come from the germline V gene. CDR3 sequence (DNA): TGCGCCAGCAGCCAAACGGAGCAGACTGGAAACACCATATATTTT. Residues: CASSQTEQTGNTIYF.

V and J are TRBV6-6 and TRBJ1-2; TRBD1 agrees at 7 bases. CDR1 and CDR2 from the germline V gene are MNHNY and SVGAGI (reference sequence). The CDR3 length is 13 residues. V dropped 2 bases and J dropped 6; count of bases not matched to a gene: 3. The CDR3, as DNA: TGTGCCAGCAGTTACAGGGGGCAGAATGGCTACACCTTC. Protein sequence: CASSYRGQNGYTF.

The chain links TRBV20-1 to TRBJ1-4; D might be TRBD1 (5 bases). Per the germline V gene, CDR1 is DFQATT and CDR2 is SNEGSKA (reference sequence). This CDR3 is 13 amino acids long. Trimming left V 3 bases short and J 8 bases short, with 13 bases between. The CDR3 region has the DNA TGCAGTGCTAGTGCAGGGCGTGGAGAAAAACTGTTTTTT. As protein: CSASAGRGEKLFF.

DNA for the CDR3: TGTGCCAGCAGCTCCACTAGCGGGGGAGTTGAGCAGTTCTTC. This codes for CASSSTSGGVEQFF. The chain uses TRBV6-2 or TRBV6-3 and TRBJ2-1, with TRBD2 matching over 11 bases. The CDR3 is 14 amino acids. The J segment lost 9 bases and the V segment lost 6 bases, leaving 7 bases of the junction unmatched. CDR1 is MNHEY and CDR2 is SVGEGT in the germline V gene.

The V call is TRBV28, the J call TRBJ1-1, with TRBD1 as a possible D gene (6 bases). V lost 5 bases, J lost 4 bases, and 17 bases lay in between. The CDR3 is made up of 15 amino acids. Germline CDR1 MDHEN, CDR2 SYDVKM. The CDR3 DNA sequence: TGTGCCAGCAGTCCCGGGACACCAGTCGCCACTGAAGCTTTCTTT. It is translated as CASSPGTPVATEAFF.

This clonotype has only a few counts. CDR3 loop: CASSVGSGGELFF. Here the CDR3 DNA reads TGTGCCAGCAGCGTGGGTAGCGGCGGGGAGCTGTTTTTT. The V and J genes are TRBV9 and TRBJ2-2; D may be TRBD2 (6 bases). Per the germline V gene, CDR1 is SGDLS and CDR2 is YYNGEE. V was clipped by 2 bases and J by 7 bases, with 9 bases between them. CDR3 length: 13 residues.